Below are 32 T cell receptor beta chains sequenced from a single sample in a study of T cell responses to AZD1222 COVID-19 vaccine. Using immunoSEQ multiplex PCR, the repertoire was profiled, and TCRdb retains in-frame clones only, with some absent. The profile shows around 89,000 clones, under 95% of them singletons. This specimen consisted of peripheral blood, obtained on day 0 of AZD1222 vaccination. The receptors come from an adult in good health.

This clone was observed a few times. This sequence joins TRBV16 and TRBJ1-4, with 7 nucleotides matching TRBD1. There are 17 residues in the CDR3. Germline CDR1 is KGHSY and CDR2 is FQNENV. Trimming cost V 4 bases and J 0 bases; bases outside gene matches: 8. CDR3 protein: CASSRTRGQPTNEKLFF. The CDR3 DNA is TGTGCCAGCAGCCGAACCCGGGGACAGCCAACTAATGAAAAACTGTTTTTT.

The genes are TRBV27 and TRBJ2-7, with 14 bases matching TRBD2. J gave up 2 bases and V 4 bases, and 4 bases lay outside the gene matches. The CDR3 totals 16 residues. The germline V gene encodes CDR1 MNHEY and CDR2 SMNVEV (reference sequence). In DNA form, the CDR3 reads TGTGCCAGCAGTTCCGGGACTAGCGGGGGAACCTACGAGCAGTACTTC. Residues: CASSSGTSGGTYEQYF.

The J gene is TRBJ2-7, the V gene TRBV28; 8 bases fit TRBD1. The V gene end was trimmed by 1 base and the J gene end by 0 bases; junction bases not matched to a gene: 8. CDR1 and CDR2 from the germline V gene are MDHEN and SYDVKM. The CDR3 totals 17 residues. DNA of the CDR3: TGTGCCAGCAGTTTATCTCAGGGGGCCGATTCCTCCTACGAGCAGTACTTC. It encodes CASSLSQGADSSYEQYF.

The rearrangement links TRBV5-5 to TRBJ1-3; D not certain. CDR3 length equals 17 residues. Trimming stripped 1 base from V and 1 base from J, with 15 bases between. Germline V gene data show CDR1 as SGHKS and CDR2 as YYEKEE (reference sequence). The CDR3 spells CASSLYIGRFSGNTIYF. The CDR3 nucleotides are TGTGCCAGCAGCTTGTATATAGGGAGGTTTTCTGGAAACACCATATATTTT. Complete variable domain (other parts from reference TRBV5-5 and TRBJ1-3): DAGVTQSPTHLIKTRGQQVTLRCSPISGHKSVSWYQQVLGQGPQFIFQYYEKEERGRGNFPDRFSARQFPNYSSELNVNALLLGDSALYLCASSLYIGRFSGNTIYFGEGSWLTVV.

This chain connects TRBV28 to TRBJ1-5; D unclear. The V end lost 8 bases, the J end lost 4 bases, and 3 bases lay between the germline ends. The CDR3 spans 10 residues. In germline, CDR1 is MDHEN, CDR2 SYDVKM. Here the CDR3 DNA reads TGTGCCAGCCAGAATCAGCCCCAGCATTTT. Translated: CASQNQPQHF.

V gene TRBV6-1 combines with J gene TRBJ1-3; D unresolved. V lost 2 bases to trimming and J lost 1 base, with 9 bases between them. CDR3 length: 15 residues. The germline V gene encodes CDR1 MNHNS and CDR2 SASEGT. The CDR3 sequence: CASSESGFSGNTIYF. In DNA form, the CDR3 reads TGTGCCAGCAGTGAAAGCGGGTTTTCTGGAAACACCATATATTTT.

V usage is TRBV18 and J usage is TRBJ2-5; D not certain. V shed 6 bases and J shed 3 bases, with 8 bases lying between them. This CDR3 region has 12 residues. In germline, CDR1 is KGHSH, CDR2 LQKENI. CDR3 in DNA: TGTGCCAGCTCTCGCAAGAAAGAGACCCAGTACTTC. Amino acid sequence: CASSRKKETQYF.

The chain links TRBV6-2 or TRBV6-3 to TRBJ1-3, with no clear D. Trimming stripped 0 bases from V and 8 bases from J, with 26 bases between. CDR3 length: 19 residues. Germline V gene sequence: CDR1 MNHEY, CDR2 SVGEGT. CDR3 in amino acids: CASSYSSFPNGARRDTIYF. CDR3 nucleotide sequence: TGTGCCAGCAGTTACTCCTCGTTCCCGAATGGAGCTCGGCGGGACACCATATATTTT.

This chain links TRBV11-2 with TRBJ1-1, with D possibly being TRBD1 (5 bases). The V end was cut by 5 bases, the J end by 9 bases, with 16 bases between. The CDR3 loop spans 13 amino acids. Germline loops: CDR1 SGHAT, CDR2 FQNNGV. The CDR3: CASSGHEIGKAFF. CDR3 DNA: TGTGCCAGCAGCGGACACGAAATCGGAAAAGCTTTCTTT.

This clone was observed once. The J gene is TRBJ2-2, the V gene TRBV10-3; D not certain. The CDR3 has 13 amino acids. Trimming cost V 0 bases and J 6 bases, with 5 bases left between them. Germline lookup yields CDR1 ENHRY and CDR2 SYGVKD. The CDR3 DNA reads TGTGCCATCAGTGAGTCGGGGTCCGGGGAGCTGTTTTTT. Translation: CAISESGSGELFF.

The chain couples TRBV4-1 to TRBJ2-2; possible D gene TRBD1, 6 bases. Trimming cost V 0 bases and J 4 bases, with 9 bases left between them. Germline CDR1 reads MGHRA; CDR2 reads YSYEKL. The CDR3 covers 15 residues. CDR3 in amino acids: CASSQDNRATGELFF. The CDR3 DNA sequence: TGCGCCAGCAGCCAAGATAACAGGGCCACCGGGGAGCTGTTTTTT.

The chain recombines TRBV5-6 with TRBJ1-6; TRBD1 matches 7 bases. V lost 4 bases and J lost 8; bases outside the gene matches: 9. CDR3 size: 15 residues. The germline V gene encodes CDR1 SGHDT and CDR2 YYEEEE. The chain's CDR3 is CASSPLGQPDSPLHF. The CDR3 nucleotides are TGTGCCAGCAGCCCGCTGGGACAGCCAGATTCACCCCTCCACTTT.

The gene calls are TRBV28 and TRBJ1-5; TRBD1 agrees at 8 bases. The germline V gene encodes CDR1 MDHEN and CDR2 SYDVKM. Losses at the gene ends were 7 bases for V and 3 bases for J; bases not matched to a gene: 5. This CDR3 comprises 14 residues. As DNA, the CDR3 is TGTGCCAGCAACCGGGACAGGTTCAATCAGCCCCAGCATTTT. This codes for CASNRDRFNQPQHF.

The DNA of the CDR3 is TGTGCCAGCAGCGTAGGGCCTCAGGACGGGGAGCTGTTTTTT. This sequence encodes CASSVGPQDGELFF. This chain links TRBV9 with TRBJ2-2; no firm D call. V was trimmed by 0 bases and J by 7 bases, leaving 10 bases between them. The CDR3 covers 14 residues. CDR1 is SGDLS, CDR2 YYNGEE, per germline.

This chain uses TRBV11-2 with TRBJ1-4; D call uncertain. CDR1 is SGHAT and CDR2 is FQNNGV in the germline V gene. The CDR3 contains 13 residues. V shed 5 bases and J shed 4 bases, with 8 bases lying between them. The CDR3 nucleotides read TGTGCCAGCAGCCCGAGTGGTAATGAAAAACTGTTTTTT. Amino acid sequence: CASSPSGNEKLFF.

The CDR3, as DNA: TGTGCCAGCAGCTCCCCAAGGGGGCAGGGGGCGCGAGGCACTGAAGCTTTCTTT. Its protein product is CASSSPRGQGARGTEAFF. This sequence joins TRBV7-6 and TRBJ1-1; 8 bases match TRBD1. V shed 4 bases and J 4 bases; nucleotides not matched to a gene: 17. Germline V lookup: CDR1 SGHVS, CDR2 FNYEAQ. This CDR3 has 18 amino acids.

J is TRBJ2-3 and V is TRBV11-2; 15 bases map to TRBD2. CDR3 length: 17 amino acids. Germline CDR1 SGHAT, CDR2 FQNNGV. Trimming cost V 6 bases and J 4 bases; bases outside gene matches: 8. The CDR3 DNA reads TGTGCCAGCAGTTGGACTAGCGGGGGGGCCGGTCCAGATACGCAGTATTTT. As protein: CASSWTSGGAGPDTQYF.

The V call is TRBV11-2, the J call TRBJ2-1; possibly TRBD2 for D (5 bases). Germline CDR1 is SGHAT and CDR2 is FQNNGV. V was cut by 5 bases and J by 7 bases, with 15 bases left in between. The CDR3 extends over 14 amino acids. The CDR3 coding sequence is TGTGCCAGCAGCCCGCGAGTGGGAGTGAATGAGCAGTTCTTC. Residues: CASSPRVGVNEQFF.

The rearrangement uses TRBV4-2 and TRBJ1-4, with 9 bases identical to TRBD1. The CDR3 sequence is 15 residues long. Germline V gene lookup returns CDR1 LGHNA and CDR2 YNFKEQ. J was trimmed by 8 bases and V by 5 bases; bases with no gene match: 9. The CDR3 nucleotides are TGTGCCAGCAGCTCACGGACAGGGGTAGGGGAAAAACTGTTTTTT. Translation gives CASSSRTGVGEKLFF.

The count of this clone is one. The rearrangement joins TRBV7-9 to TRBJ1-1; D might be TRBD1 (6 bases). Trimming left V 2 bases short and J 7 bases short, with 11 bases between. CDR3 length equals 13 residues. Germline V gives CDR1 SEHNR, CDR2 FQNEAQ (reference sequence). The CDR3 is CASSLSGVGEAFF. CDR3 DNA sequence: TGTGCCAGCAGCTTATCAGGGGTGGGTGAAGCTTTCTTT. Full variable domain (missing parts from reference TRBV7-9 and TRBJ1-1): DTGVSQNPRHKITKRGQNVTFRCDPISEHNRLYWYRQTLGQGPEFLTYFQNEAQLEKSRLLSDRFSAERPKGSFSTLEIQRTEQGDSAMYLCASSLSGVGEAFFGQGTRLTVV.

The genes are TRBV7-3 and TRBJ1-1; D gene ambiguous. The CDR3 totals 15 residues. The V end was cut by 0 bases, the J end by 1 base, with 9 bases between. CDR1 SGHTA and CDR2 FQGTGA come from the germline V gene. This chain's CDR3 is CASSLTGQTNTEAFF. In DNA form, the CDR3 reads TGTGCCAGCAGCTTAACGGGCCAGACGAACACTGAAGCTTTCTTT.

J is TRBJ2-7 and V is TRBV4-1, with D perhaps TRBD1 (6 bases). The V and J ends lost 4 bases and 3 bases respectively, with 22 bases between them. Germline V lookup: CDR1 MGHRA, CDR2 YSYEKL. This CDR3 region has 17 residues. CDR3 DNA: TGCGCCAGCAGCCCCGCCGCGGTGCCCCGGGACAACTACGAGCAGTACTTC. Protein product: CASSPAAVPRDNYEQYF.

This chain connects TRBV5-5 to TRBJ1-2; a weak D match, TRBD1 (5 bases). Germline CDR1 and CDR2: SGHKS and YYEKEE (reference sequence). V lost 1 base, J lost 4 bases, and 14 bases lay in between. The CDR3 has 15 amino acids. The DNA of the CDR3 is TGTGCCAGCAGCTTGTCCGGATCAGGGCCCTATGGCTACACCTTC. This codes for CASSLSGSGPYGYTF.

The V and J genes are TRBV18 and TRBJ1-2; D unclear. Germline V CDR1 and CDR2: KGHSH, LQKENI. Trimming stripped 1 base from V and 6 bases from J, with 6 bases between. This CDR3 has 12 amino acids. The CDR3 spells CASSPREHGYTF. CDR3 in DNA: TGTGCCAGCTCACCACGAGAACATGGCTACACCTTC. Combining the CDR3 with reference TRBV18 and TRBJ1-2 gives the whole variable domain NAGVMQNPRHLVRRRGQEARLRCSPMKGHSHVYWYRQLPEEGLKFMVYLQKENIIDESGMPKERFSAEFPKEGPSILRIQQVVRGDSAAYFCASSPREHGYTFGSGTRLTVV.

The rearrangement uses TRBV5-1 and TRBJ1-3, with D tentatively TRBD1 (6 bases). Trimming removed 3 bases from V and 2 bases from J, with 12 bases in between. This CDR3 has 15 residues. The germline CDR1 and CDR2 sequences are SGHRS and YFSETQ. The CDR3 here is CASSWGAGTGNTIYF. CDR3 DNA sequence: TGCGCCAGCAGCTGGGGGGCAGGGACTGGAAACACCATATATTTT.

The rearrangement joins TRBV6-1 to TRBJ1-1; D not certain. This CDR3 region has 11 residues. The V gene lost 2 bases and the J gene lost 12 bases, with 10 bases spanning the gap. Germline lookup yields CDR1 MNHNS and CDR2 SASEGT. The CDR3 sequence is CASSERLHSFF. The CDR3 DNA follows: TGTGCCAGCAGTGAACGGCTTCATTCTTTCTTT.

The V and J genes are TRBV6-6 and TRBJ1-5, with TRBD1 matching over 8 bases. Germline loops: CDR1 MNHNY, CDR2 SVGAGI (reference sequence). The CDR3 totals 15 residues. V shed 2 bases, J shed 2 bases, and the junction held 2 bases outside the gene matches. Written as DNA, the CDR3 is TGTGCCAGCAGTTACGACAGGGGAGGCAATCAGCCCCAGCATTTT. It yields the protein CASSYDRGGNQPQHF.

The chain couples TRBV5-1 to TRBJ2-1; D not certain. Per germline, CDR1 SGHRS and CDR2 YFSETQ. Trimming took 0 bases from V and 5 from J, leaving 9 bases between them. There are 14 residues in the CDR3. The CDR3 region has the DNA TGCGCCAGCAGCTTGGTGACCAACAACAATGAGCAGTTCTTC. Protein: CASSLVTNNNEQFF.

V gene TRBV5-4 combines with J gene TRBJ1-1; 8 bases are a match to TRBD1. The CDR3 covers 14 residues. Germline CDR1 reads SGHNT; CDR2 reads YYREEE (reference sequence). Germline trimming cut 2 bases from V and 6 bases from J; bases unmatched to any gene: 6. As DNA, the CDR3 is TGTGCCAGCAGCTTATCAGGGGGCTGGGCTGAAGCTTTCTTT. Encoded protein: CASSLSGGWAEAFF.

This clone was counted between two and nine times. The chain recombines TRBV4-1 with TRBJ1-6, with unresolved D. The CDR3 runs to 12 residues. Germline-derived CDR1 and CDR2 are MGHRA and YSYEKL. The V end was cut by 1 base, the J end by 11 bases, with 6 bases between. In nucleotides, the CDR3 is TGCGCCAGCAGCCAAGCATTGGCACCCCTCCACTTT. Amino acids: CASSQALAPLHF.

The J gene is TRBJ2-1, the V gene TRBV18; 9 bases map to TRBD2. J gave up 9 bases and V 2 bases, and 11 bases lay outside the gene matches. Per the germline V gene, CDR1 is KGHSH and CDR2 is LQKENI. CDR3 length: 16 amino acids. This chain's CDR3 is CASSPSTAGGRLEQFF. In DNA, the CDR3 is TGTGCCAGCTCACCATCTACAGCGGGGGGACGGCTTGAGCAGTTCTTC.

This clone was counted a few times. V is TRBV5-1 and J is TRBJ2-3; 7 nucleotides match TRBD1. CDR1 is SGHRS, CDR2 YFSETQ, per germline. With V trimmed by 6 bases and J by 3 bases, 10 bases remained unmatched. The CDR3 has 15 amino acids. DNA of the CDR3: TGCGCCAGCAAAGAACAGGGGATTAGGACAGATACGCAGTATTTT. Its translation: CASKEQGIRTDTQYF. Together with reference TRBV5-1 and TRBJ2-3, the CDR3 gives the full variable domain: KAGVTQTPRYLIKTRGQQVTLSCSPISGHRSVSWYQQTPGQGLQFLFEYFSETQRNKGNFPGRFSGRQFSNSRSEMNVSTLELGDSALYLCASKEQGIRTDTQYFGPGTRLTVL.